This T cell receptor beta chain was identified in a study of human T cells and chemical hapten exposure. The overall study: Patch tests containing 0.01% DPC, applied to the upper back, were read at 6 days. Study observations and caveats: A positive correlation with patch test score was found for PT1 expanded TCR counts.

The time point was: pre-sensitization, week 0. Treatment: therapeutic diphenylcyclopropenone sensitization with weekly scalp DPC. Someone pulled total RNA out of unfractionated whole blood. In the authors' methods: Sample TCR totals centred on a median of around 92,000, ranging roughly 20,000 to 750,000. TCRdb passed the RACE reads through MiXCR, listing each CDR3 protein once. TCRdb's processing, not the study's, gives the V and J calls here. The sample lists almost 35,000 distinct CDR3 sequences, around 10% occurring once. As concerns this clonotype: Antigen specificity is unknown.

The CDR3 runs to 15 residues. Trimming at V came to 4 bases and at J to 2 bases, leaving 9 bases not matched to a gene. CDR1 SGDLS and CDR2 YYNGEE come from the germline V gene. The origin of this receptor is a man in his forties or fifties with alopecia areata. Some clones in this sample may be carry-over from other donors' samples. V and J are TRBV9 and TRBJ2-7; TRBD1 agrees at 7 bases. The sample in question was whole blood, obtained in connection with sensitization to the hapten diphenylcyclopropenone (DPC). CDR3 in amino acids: CASSPHGTETYEQYF. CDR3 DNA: TGTGCCAGCAGCCCCCACGGGACAGAGACCTACGAGCAGTACTTC.